A selection of T cell receptor beta chains follows, all from one sample in a study of blood T cell repertoires in COVID-19. TCRdb's copy holds only in-frame clones and misses some; the assay was immunoSEQ multiplex PCR. Of over 100,000 clones in the sample, roughly 89% were seen once. Sample: peripheral blood. Source of these receptors: a man in his 60s with COVID-19, enrolled during active disease. The CDR3 runs from the conserved cysteine through the conserved F or W. Each record gives: clone size, J gene, V gene, D gene, CDR3 protein, CDR3 DNA. The D gene is left open where the match is weak. Expanded clones are given a class, and other clones once, few, many or no size at all.

NA,TRBJ1-5,TRBV7-9,NA,CASSSTDRGGGWEPQHF,TGTGCCAGCAGCTCAACGGATAGGGGGGGTGGTTGGGAGCCCCAGCATTTT
NA,TRBJ1-2,TRBV27,TRBD1,CASSQRTGEGYTF,TGTGCCAGCAGTCAACGGACAGGGGAAGGCTACACCTTC
NA,TRBJ1-1,TRBV27,TRBD1,CASSFGDRGANTEAFF,TGTGCCAGCAGTTTCGGGGACAGGGGAGCGAACACTGAAGCTTTCTTT
NA,TRBJ2-5,TRBV9,NA,CASSVATGVLETQYF,TGTGCCAGCAGCGTAGCTACGGGGGTTTTAGAGACCCAGTACTTC
NA,TRBJ1-5,TRBV6-1,TRBD1,CASSEYRGSNQPQHF,TGTGCCAGCAGTGAGTACAGGGGGAGCAATCAGCCCCAGCATTTT
NA,TRBJ1-6,TRBV15,TRBD1,CATSSMTGKNSPLHF,TGTGCCACCAGCAGCATGACAGGGAAAAATTCACCCCTCCACTTT
NA,TRBJ1-2,TRBV19,TRBD1,CASSNPDRVYGYTF,TGTGCCAGTAGTAATCCGGACAGGGTCTATGGCTACACCTTC
NA,TRBJ2-2,TRBV7-7,TRBD1,CASSLAQGTGELFF,TGTGCTAGCAGCTTAGCACAGGGGACCGGGGAGCTGTTTTTT
NA,TRBJ1-2,TRBV12-3/TRBV12-4,TRBD1,CASISQGAYGYTF,TGTGCCAGCATATCCCAGGGGGCCTATGGCTACACCTTC
NA,TRBJ1-1,TRBV10-3,NA,CAISEDSTEAFF,TGTGCCATCAGCGAGGACAGCACTGAAGCTTTCTTT
NA,TRBJ2-7,TRBV15,NA,CATSRVGQGGDEQYF,TGTGCCACCAGCAGAGTGGGGCAGGGGGGCGACGAGCAGTACTTC
NA,TRBJ1-1,TRBV28,NA,CASSSPFVGGDTEAFF,TGTGCCAGCAGTTCCCCTTTTGTCGGCGGGGACACTGAAGCTTTCTTT
NA,TRBJ2-5,TRBV5-1,NA,CASSLGAGARETQYF,TGCGCCAGCAGCTTGGGGGCAGGGGCTAGGGAGACCCAGTACTTC
NA,TRBJ2-7,TRBV11-3,TRBD2,CASSFGTSGGSYEQYF,TGTGCCAGCAGCTTCGGGACTAGCGGGGGATCTTACGAGCAGTACTTC
NA,TRBJ1-2,TRBV7-3,TRBD1,CASRMGTGDYDYTF,TGTGCCAGCAGAATGGGGACAGGGGATTATGATTACACCTTC
few,TRBJ2-1,TRBV3-1/TRBV3-2,NA,CASSRGGDEQFF,TGTGCCAGCAGCAGAGGAGGAGATGAGCAGTTCTTC
few,TRBJ1-1,TRBV7-9,NA,CASSSTIQGETEAFF,TGTGCCAGCAGCTCAACGATACAGGGAGAAACTGAAGCTTTCTTT
NA,TRBJ2-5,TRBV21-1,NA,CASSPAAEQETQYF,TGTGCCAGCAGCCCCGCGGCGGAACAAGAGACCCAGTACTTC
NA,TRBJ2-1,TRBV29-1,NA,CSVGQFQGSLEQFF,TGCAGCGTAGGGCAGTTCCAGGGTTCTCTGGAGCAGTTCTTC
NA,TRBJ2-3,TRBV19,TRBD2,CATRGLAGGADTQYF,TGTGCCACCCGGGGACTAGCGGGGGGTGCAGATACGCAGTATTTT
NA,TRBJ1-2,TRBV10-3,NA,CAISDGRRLADYGYTF,TGTGCCATCAGTGACGGGCGCCGGCTAGCGGACTATGGCTACACCTTC
NA,TRBJ1-2,TRBV27,NA,CASSLRKSDGLYGYTF,TGTGCCAGCAGTTTAAGGAAATCGGACGGACTATATGGCTACACCTTC